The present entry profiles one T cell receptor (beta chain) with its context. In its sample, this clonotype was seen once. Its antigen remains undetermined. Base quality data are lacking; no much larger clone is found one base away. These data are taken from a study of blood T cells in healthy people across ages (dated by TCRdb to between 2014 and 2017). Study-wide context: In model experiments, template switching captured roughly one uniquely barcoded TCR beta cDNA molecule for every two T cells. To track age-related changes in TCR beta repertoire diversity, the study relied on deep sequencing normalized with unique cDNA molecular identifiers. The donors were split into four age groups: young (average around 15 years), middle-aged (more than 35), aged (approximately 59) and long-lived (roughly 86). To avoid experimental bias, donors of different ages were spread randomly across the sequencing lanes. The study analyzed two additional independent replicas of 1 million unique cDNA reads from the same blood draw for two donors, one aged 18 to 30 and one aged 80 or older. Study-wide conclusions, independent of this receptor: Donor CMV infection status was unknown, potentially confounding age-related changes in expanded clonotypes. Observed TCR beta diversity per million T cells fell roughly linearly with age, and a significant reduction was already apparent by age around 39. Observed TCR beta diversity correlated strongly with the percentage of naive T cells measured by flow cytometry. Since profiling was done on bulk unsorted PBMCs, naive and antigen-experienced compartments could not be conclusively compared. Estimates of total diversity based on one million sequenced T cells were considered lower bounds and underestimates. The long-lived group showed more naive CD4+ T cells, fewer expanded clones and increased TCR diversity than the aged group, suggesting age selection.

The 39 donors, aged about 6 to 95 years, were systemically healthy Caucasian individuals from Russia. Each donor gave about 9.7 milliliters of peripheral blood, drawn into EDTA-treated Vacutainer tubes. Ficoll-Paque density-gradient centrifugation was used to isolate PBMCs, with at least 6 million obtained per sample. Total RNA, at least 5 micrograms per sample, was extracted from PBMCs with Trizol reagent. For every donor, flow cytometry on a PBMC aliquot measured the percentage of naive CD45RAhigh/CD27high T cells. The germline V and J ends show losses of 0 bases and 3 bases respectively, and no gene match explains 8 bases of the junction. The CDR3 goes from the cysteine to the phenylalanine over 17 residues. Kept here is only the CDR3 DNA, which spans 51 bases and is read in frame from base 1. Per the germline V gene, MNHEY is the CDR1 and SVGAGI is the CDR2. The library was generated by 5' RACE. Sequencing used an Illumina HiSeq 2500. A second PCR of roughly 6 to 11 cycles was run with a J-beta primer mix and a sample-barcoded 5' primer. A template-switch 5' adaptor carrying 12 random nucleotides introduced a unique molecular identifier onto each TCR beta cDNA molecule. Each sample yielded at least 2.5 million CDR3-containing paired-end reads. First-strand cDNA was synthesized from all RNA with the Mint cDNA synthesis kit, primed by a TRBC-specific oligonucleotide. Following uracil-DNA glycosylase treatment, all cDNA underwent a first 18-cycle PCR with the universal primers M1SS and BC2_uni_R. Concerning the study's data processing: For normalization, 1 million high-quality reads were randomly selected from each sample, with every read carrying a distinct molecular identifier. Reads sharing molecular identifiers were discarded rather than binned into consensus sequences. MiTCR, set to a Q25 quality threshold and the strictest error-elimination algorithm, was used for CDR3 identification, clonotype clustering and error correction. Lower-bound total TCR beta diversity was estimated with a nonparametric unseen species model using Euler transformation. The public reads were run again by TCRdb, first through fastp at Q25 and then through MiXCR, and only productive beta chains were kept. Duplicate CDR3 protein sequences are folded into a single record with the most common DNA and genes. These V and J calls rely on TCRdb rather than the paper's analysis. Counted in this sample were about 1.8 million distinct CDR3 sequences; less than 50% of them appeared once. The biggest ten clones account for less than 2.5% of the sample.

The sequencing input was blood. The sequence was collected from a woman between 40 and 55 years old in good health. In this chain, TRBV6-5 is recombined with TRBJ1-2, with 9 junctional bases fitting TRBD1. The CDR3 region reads CASSYSETGGMDYGYTF. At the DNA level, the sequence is TGTGCCAGCAGTTACTCGGAGACAGGGGGTATGGACTATGGCTACACCTTC.